This TCR beta chain was identified during a study of cytomegalovirus exposure and HLA in healthy donors. The PCR used 60 Vbeta and 13 Jbeta primers. As originally analysed: Per a later analysis, the number of unique TCR beta chains was roughly 87 million, of which roughly 10 million were shared. Generated by immunoSEQ multiplex PCR, the TCRdb table keeps only in-frame clones and is missing some. V and J calls and clone size come straight from that table; D and trimming were deduced from the DNA. The sample has 180,000 or so clones, nearly 80% seen once; the top ten hold approximately 2.9%. This clone was found a few times. Its specificity is not known. Study-wide points: An observed cluster of highly shared sequence variants was recorded as a likely sequencing artifact. Association of a missense DCLRE1C variant with TCR beta V- and J-gene trimming was reported in a later analysis.

The CDR3 runs to 13 residues. Germline V gives CDR1 SGHAT, CDR2 FQNNGV. Trimming pared 3 bases from V and 0 bases from J, leaving 6 bases between. J is TRBJ2-7 and V is TRBV11-2; D might be TRBD2 (5 bases). What was sequenced was PBMCs. The clonotype was recovered from a female donor in good health and CMV-seronegative. The CDR3 region has the DNA TGTGCCAGCAGCTTCGACTACTCCTACGAGCAGTACTTC. Amino acids: CASSFDYSYEQYF.